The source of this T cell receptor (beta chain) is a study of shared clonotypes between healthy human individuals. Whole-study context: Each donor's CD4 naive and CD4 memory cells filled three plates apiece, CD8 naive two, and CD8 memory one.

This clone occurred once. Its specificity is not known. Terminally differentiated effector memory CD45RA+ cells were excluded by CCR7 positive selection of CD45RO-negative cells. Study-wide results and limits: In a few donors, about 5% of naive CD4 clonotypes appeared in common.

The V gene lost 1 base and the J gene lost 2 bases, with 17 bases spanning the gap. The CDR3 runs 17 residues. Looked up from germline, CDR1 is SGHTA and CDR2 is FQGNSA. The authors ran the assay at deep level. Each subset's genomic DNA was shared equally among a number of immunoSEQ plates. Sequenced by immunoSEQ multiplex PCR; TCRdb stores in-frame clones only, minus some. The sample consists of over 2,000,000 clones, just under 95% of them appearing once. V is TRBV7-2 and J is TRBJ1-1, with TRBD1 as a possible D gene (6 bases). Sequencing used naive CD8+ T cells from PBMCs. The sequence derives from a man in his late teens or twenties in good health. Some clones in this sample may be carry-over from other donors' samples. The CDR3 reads CASSLVLWTTGNTEAFF. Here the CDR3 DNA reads TGTGCCAGCAGCTTAGTTCTTTGGACGACAGGAAACACTGAAGCTTTCTTT. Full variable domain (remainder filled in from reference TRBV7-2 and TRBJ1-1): GAGVSQSPSNKVTEKGKDVELRCDPISGHTALYWYRQSLGQGLEFLIYFQGNSAPDKSGLPSDRFSAERTGGSVSTLTIQRTQQEDSAVYLCASSLVLWTTGNTEAFFGQGTRLTVV.